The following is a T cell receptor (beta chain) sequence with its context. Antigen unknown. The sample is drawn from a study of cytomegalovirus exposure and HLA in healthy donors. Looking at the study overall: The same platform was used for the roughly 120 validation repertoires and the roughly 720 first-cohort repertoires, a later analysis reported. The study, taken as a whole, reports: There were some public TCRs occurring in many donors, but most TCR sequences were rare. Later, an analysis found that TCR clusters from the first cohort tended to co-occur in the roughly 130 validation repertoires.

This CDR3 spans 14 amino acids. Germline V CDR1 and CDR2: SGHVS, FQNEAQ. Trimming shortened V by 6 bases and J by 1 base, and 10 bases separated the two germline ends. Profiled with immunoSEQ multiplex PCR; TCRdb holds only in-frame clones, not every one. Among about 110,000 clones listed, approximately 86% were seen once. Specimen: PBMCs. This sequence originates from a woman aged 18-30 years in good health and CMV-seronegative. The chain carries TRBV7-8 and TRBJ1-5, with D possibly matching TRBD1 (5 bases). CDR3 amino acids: CASSGGGSNQPQHF. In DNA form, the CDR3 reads TGTGCCAGCAGTGGCGGGGGGAGCAATCAGCCCCAGCATTTT.